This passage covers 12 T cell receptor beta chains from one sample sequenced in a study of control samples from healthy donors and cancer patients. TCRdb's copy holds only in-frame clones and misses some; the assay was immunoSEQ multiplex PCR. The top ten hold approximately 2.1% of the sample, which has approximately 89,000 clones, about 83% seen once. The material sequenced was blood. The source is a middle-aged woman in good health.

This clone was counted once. The CDR3 spells CASSATQREEGYGYTF. CDR3 bases: TGTGCCAGCAGTGCGACACAGAGGGAAGAGGGCTATGGCTACACCTTC. The genes are TRBV25-1 and TRBJ1-2, with D unclear. Trimming left V 4 bases short and J 4 bases short, with 19 bases between. Germline CDR1 reads MGHDK; CDR2 reads SYGVNS. CDR3 size: 16 residues.

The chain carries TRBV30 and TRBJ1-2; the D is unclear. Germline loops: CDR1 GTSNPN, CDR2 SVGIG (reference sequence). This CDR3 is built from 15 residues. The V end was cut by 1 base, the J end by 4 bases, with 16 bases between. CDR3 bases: TGTGCCTGGAGTGCCCGGTCCTCCGCCCCCTATGGCTACACCTTC. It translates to CAWSARSSAPYGYTF.

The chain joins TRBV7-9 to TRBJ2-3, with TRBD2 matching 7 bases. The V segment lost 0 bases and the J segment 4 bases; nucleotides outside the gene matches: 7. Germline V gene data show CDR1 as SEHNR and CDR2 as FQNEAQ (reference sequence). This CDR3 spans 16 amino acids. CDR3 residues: CASSLAPAGEADTQYF. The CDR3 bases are TGTGCCAGCAGCTTAGCCCCCGCGGGGGAGGCAGATACGCAGTATTTT.

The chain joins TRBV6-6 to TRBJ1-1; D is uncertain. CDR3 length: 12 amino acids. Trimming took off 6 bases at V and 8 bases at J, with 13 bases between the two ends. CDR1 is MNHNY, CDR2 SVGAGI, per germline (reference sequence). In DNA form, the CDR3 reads TGTGCCAGCAGCCTAATCCGCCCCGAAGCTTTCTTT. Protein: CASSLIRPEAFF.

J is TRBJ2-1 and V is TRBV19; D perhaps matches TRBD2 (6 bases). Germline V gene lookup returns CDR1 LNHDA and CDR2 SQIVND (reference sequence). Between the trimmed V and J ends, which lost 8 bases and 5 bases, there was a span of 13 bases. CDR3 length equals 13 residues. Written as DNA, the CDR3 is TGTGCCAGTCCCCAAGGAGGGCACAATGAGCAGTTCTTC. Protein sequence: CASPQGGHNEQFF.

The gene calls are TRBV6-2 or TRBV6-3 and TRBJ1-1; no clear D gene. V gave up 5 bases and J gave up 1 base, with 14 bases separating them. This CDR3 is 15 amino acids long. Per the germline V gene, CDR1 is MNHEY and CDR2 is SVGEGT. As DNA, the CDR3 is TGTGCCAGCAGTCACGCCCAACAAAAGAACACTGAAGCTTTCTTT. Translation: CASSHAQQKNTEAFF.

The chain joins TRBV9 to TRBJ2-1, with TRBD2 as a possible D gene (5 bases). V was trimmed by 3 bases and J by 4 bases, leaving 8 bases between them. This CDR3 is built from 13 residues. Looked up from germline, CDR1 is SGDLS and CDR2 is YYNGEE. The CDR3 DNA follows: TGTGCCAGCAGCGGAGGGCCTTACAATGAGCAGTTCTTC. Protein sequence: CASSGGPYNEQFF.

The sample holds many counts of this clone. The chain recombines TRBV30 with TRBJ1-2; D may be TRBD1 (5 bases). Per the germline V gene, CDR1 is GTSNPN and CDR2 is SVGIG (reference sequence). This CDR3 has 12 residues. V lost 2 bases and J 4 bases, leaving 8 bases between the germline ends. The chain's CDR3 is CAWSPGAYGYTF. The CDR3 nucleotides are TGTGCCTGGAGTCCCGGGGCCTATGGCTACACCTTC.

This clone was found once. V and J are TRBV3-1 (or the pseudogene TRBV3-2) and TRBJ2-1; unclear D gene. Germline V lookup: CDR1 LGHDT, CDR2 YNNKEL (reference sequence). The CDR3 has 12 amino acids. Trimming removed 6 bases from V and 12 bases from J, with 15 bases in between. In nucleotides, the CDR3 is TGTGCCAGCAGGGACGGCTTTGGCGGGCAGTTCTTC. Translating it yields CASRDGFGGQFF.

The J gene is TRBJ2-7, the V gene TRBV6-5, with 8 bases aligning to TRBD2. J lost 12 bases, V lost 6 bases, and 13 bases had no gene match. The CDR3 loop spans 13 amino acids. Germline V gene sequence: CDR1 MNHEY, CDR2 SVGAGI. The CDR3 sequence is CASRNDGTSQGYF. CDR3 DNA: TGTGCCAGCAGGAACGACGGGACTAGTCAGGGGTACTTC.

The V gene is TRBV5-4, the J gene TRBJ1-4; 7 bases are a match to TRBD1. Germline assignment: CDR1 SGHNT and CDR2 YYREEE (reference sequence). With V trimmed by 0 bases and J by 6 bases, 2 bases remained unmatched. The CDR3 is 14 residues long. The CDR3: CASSLDQGDEKLFF. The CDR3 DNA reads TGTGCCAGCAGCTTGGACCAGGGGGATGAAAAACTGTTTTTT.

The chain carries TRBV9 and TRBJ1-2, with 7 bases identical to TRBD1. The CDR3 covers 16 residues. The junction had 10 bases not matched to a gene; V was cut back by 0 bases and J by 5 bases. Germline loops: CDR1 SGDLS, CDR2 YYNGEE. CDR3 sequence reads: CASSVGLGDSSYGYTF. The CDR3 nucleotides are TGTGCCAGCAGCGTAGGATTGGGGGACAGTTCGTATGGCTACACCTTC. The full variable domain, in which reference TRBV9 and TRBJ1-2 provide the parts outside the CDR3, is DSGVTQTPKHLITATGQRVTLRCSPRSGDLSVYWYQQSLDQGLQFLIQYYNGEERAKGNILERFSAQQFPDLHSELNLSSLELGDSALYFCASSVGLGDSSYGYTFGSGTRLTVV.